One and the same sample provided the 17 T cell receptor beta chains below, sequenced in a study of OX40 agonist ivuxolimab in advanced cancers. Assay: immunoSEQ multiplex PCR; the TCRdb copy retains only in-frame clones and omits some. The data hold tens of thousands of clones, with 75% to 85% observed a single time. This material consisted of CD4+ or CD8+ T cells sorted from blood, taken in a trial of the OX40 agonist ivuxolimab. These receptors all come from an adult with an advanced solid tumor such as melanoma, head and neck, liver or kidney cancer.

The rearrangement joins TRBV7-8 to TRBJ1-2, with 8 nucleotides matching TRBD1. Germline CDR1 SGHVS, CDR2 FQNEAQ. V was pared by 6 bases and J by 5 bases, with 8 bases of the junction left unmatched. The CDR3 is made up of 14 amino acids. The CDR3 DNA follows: TGTGCCAGCAGGGCTGGGACAGGACCTTATGGCTACACCTTC. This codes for CASRAGTGPYGYTF.

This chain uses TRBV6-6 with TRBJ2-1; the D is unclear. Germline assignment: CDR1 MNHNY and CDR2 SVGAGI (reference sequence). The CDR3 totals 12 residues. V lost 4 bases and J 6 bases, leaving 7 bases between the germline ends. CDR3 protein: CASSLVPNEQFF. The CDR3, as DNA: TGTGCCAGCAGTTTAGTACCCAATGAGCAGTTCTTC.

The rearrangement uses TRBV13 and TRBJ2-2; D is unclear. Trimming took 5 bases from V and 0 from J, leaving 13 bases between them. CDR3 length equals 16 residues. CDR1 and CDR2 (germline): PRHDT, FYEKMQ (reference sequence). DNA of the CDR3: TGTGCCAGCAGCACCCTGACTGGAACGAACACCGGGGAGCTGTTTTTT. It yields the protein CASSTLTGTNTGELFF. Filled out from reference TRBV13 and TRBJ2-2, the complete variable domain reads AAGVIQSPRHLIKEKRETATLKCYPIPRHDTVYWYQQGPGQDPQFLISFYEKMQSDKGSIPDRFSAQQFSDYHSELNMSSLELGDSALYFCASSTLTGTNTGELFFGEGSRLTVL.

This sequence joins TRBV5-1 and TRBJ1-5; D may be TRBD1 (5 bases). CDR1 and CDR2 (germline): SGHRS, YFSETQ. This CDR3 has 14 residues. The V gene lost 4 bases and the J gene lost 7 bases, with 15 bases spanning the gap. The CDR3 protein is CASSLDLGGQPQHF. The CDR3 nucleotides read TGCGCCAGCAGCCTGGACCTGGGGGGACAGCCCCAGCATTTT.

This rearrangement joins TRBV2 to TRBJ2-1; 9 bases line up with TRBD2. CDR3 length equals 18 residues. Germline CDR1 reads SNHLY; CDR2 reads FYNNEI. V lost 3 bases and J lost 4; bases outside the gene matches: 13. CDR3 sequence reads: CASSDPLLIAGVYNEQFF. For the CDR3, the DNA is TGTGCCAGCAGTGATCCCCTGCTAATAGCGGGAGTTTACAATGAGCAGTTCTTC.

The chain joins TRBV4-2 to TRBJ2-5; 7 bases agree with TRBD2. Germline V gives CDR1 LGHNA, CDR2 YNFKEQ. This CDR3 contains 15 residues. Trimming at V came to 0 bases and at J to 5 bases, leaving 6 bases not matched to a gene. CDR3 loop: CASSQDATSEETQYF. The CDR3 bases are TGTGCCAGCAGCCAAGATGCTACTAGCGAGGAGACCCAGTACTTC.

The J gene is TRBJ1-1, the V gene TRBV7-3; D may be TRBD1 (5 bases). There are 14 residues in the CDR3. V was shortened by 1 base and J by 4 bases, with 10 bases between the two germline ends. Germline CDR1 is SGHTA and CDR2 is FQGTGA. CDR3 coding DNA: TGTGCCAGCAGCTTAAATGGGGCCGGCACTGAAGCTTTCTTT. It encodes CASSLNGAGTEAFF.

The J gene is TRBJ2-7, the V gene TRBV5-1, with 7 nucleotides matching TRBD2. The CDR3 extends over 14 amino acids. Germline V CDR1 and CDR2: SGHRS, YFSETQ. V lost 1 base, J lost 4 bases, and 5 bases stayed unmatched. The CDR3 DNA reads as TGCGCCAGCAGCTTGAAATCTAGCGGTTACGAGCAGTACTTC. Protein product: CASSLKSSGYEQYF.

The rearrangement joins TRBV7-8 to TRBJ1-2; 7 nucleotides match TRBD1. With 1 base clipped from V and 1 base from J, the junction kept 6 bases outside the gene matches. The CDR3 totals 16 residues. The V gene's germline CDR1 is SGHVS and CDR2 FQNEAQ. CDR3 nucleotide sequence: TGTGCCAGCAGCTTAGGGACAGGCCTATTTAACTATGGCTACACCTTC. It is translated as CASSLGTGLFNYGYTF.

In DNA, the CDR3 is TGTGCCACCAATTTCGACAGAGAAGCTTTCTTT. This gives the protein CATNFDREAFF. The chain carries TRBV6-8 and TRBJ1-1; weak D call: TRBD1 (5 bases). CDR1 and CDR2 (germline): MNHGY, SAAAGT. The CDR3 consists of 11 residues. V was cut by 10 bases and J by 8 bases, with 14 bases left in between.

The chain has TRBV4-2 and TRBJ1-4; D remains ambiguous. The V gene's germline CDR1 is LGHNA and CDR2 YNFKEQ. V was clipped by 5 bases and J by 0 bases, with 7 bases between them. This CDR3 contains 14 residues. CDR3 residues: CASSLIATNEKLFF. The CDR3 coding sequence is TGTGCCAGCAGCTTGATAGCAACTAATGAAAAACTGTTTTTT.

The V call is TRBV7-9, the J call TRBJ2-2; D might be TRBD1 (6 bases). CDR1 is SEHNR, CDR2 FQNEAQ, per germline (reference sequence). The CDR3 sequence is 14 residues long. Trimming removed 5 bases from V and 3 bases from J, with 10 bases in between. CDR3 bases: TGTGCCAGCAGCCACAGGGACCACACCGGGGAGCTGTTTTTT. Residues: CASSHRDHTGELFF.

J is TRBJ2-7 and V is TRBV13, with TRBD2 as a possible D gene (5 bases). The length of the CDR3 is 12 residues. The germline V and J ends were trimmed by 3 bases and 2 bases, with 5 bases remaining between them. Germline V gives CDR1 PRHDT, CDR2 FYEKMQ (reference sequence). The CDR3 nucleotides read TGTGCCAGCAGCTTGACTACCTACGAGCAGTACTTC. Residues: CASSLTTYEQYF.

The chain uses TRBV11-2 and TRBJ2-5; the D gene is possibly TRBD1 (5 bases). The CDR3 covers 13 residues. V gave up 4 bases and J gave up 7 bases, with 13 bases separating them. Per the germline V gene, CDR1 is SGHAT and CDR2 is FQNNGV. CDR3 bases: TGTGCCAGCAGCTCCGGACAAGTAGGGACCCAGTACTTC. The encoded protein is CASSSGQVGTQYF.

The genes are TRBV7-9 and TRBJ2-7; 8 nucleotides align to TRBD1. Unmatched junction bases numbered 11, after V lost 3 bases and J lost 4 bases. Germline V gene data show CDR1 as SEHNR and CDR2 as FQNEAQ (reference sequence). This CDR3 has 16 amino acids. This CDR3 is CASSFPRDRTSYEQYF. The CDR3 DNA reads TGTGCCAGCAGCTTCCCTCGGGACAGGACATCATACGAGCAGTACTTC. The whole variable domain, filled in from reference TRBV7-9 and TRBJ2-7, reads DTGVSQNPRHKITKRGQNVTFRCDPISEHNRLYWYRQTLGQGPEFLTYFQNEAQLEKSRLLSDRFSAERPKGSFSTLEIQRTEQGDSAMYLCASSFPRDRTSYEQYFGPGTRLTVT.

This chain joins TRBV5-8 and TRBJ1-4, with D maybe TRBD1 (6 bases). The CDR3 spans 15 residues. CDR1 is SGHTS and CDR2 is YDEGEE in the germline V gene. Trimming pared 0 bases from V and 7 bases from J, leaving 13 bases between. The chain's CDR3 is CASSLAGALIEKLFF. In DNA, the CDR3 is TGTGCCAGCAGCTTGGCAGGGGCCCTGATTGAAAAACTGTTTTTT. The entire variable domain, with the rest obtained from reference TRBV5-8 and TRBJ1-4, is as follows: EAGVTQSPTHLIKTRGQQATLRCSPISGHTSVYWYQQALGLGLQFLLWYDEGEERNRGNFPPRFSGRQFPNYSSELNVNALELEDSALYLCASSLAGALIEKLFFGSGTQLSVL.

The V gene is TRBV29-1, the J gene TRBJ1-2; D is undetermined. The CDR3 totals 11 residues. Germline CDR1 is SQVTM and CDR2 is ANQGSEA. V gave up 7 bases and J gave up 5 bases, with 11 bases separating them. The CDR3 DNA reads TGCAGCGCTCCCGACGCTTATGGCTACACCTTC. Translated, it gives CSAPDAYGYTF.